The rows below give T cell receptor beta chains drawn from one sample of a study of cytomegalovirus exposure and HLA in healthy donors. Assay: immunoSEQ multiplex PCR; the TCRdb copy retains only in-frame clones and omits some. This table has approximately 200,000 clones, more than 75% appearing once. Sample: PBMCs. The receptors shown here come from a human donor in good health. The CDR3 runs from the conserved cysteine through the conserved F or W. The D gene is left open where the match is weak. The size field is filled for only some rows; it gives once, few, many or a size class.

J,size,V,D,DNA,CDR3
TRBJ1-2,NA,TRBV28,NA,TGTGCCAGCAGTTATTCGGGTCAGGGCGTCTATGGCTACACCTTC,CASSYSGQGVYGYTF
TRBJ2-7,NA,TRBV9,NA,TGTGCCAGCAGCCCACTAGGCCTCCACGAGCAGTACTTC,CASSPLGLHEQYF
TRBJ1-1,NA,TRBV19,NA,TGTGCCAGTAGTATAGCGGTCTCGAACACTGAAGCTTTCTTT,CASSIAVSNTEAFF
TRBJ1-1,NA,TRBV18,NA,TGTGCCAGCTCGCGTATTAACCGGGTGAACACTGAAGCTTTCTTT,CASSRINRVNTEAFF
TRBJ2-1,NA,TRBV27,TRBD2,TGTGCCAGCAGTCTTCGGACTAGCGGGGGGATCTCCTACAATGAGCAGTTCTTC,CASSLRTSGGISYNEQFF
TRBJ2-1,NA,TRBV15,NA,TGTGCCACCAGCAGAGATATTCTTAGCTCCTACAATGAGCAGTTCTTC,CATSRDILSSYNEQFF
TRBJ2-1,NA,TRBV27,TRBD2,TGTGCCAGCAGTTTAGGTGGCCGAAGAGCTAGCGGGAGGAGGGACAATGAGCAGTTCTTC,CASSLGGRRASGRRDNEQFF
TRBJ1-2,few,TRBV9,TRBD1,TGTGCCAGCAGCGTAGTAGGGACAGGGGAGGGCTACACCTTC,CASSVVGTGEGYTF
TRBJ2-2,NA,TRBV29-1,NA,TGCAGCGTTGAATCCACCCCGGACTCCACCGGGGAGCTGTTTTTT,CSVESTPDSTGELFF
TRBJ2-3,NA,TRBV28,TRBD1,TGTGCCAGCAGTTCGGGACAGGGGATTTCCACAGATACGCAGTATTTT,CASSSGQGISTDTQYF
TRBJ1-1,NA,TRBV6-5,TRBD1,TGTGCCAGCAGTTACCAGGGGGCTGGGACTGAAGCTTTCTTT,CASSYQGAGTEAFF
TRBJ2-6,NA,TRBV13,TRBD1,TGTGCCAGCAGCTTGGTGACAGGGGGCCCTCTAGGAGGGGCCAACGTCCTGACTTTC,CASSLVTGGPLGGANVLTF
TRBJ2-7,NA,TRBV4-1,TRBD1,TGCGCCAGCAGCCAGGGGACAGGGGTCGAGCAGTACTTC,CASSQGTGVEQYF
TRBJ2-1,NA,TRBV2,NA,TGTGCCAGCTCCTCACCCTTCCTAGACTCCAATGAGCAGTTCTTC,CASSSPFLDSNEQFF
TRBJ2-1,NA,TRBV4-2,TRBD1,TGTGCCAGCAGCCCGATGACAGGGGTCAATGAGCAGTTCTTC,CASSPMTGVNEQFF
TRBJ2-3,NA,TRBV29-1,NA,TGCAGCGTTTCCCACTCACTAGCAGGCACAGATACGCAGTATTTT,CSVSHSLAGTDTQYF
TRBJ2-1,NA,TRBV2,NA,TGTGCCAGCAGTGAACACGACAGCCTTGGTGAGCAGTTCTTC,CASSEHDSLGEQFF
TRBJ2-7,NA,TRBV14,NA,TGTGCCAGCAGCCCGCTTCAGCGGAGGGCCTCCTACGAGCAGTACTTC,CASSPLQRRASYEQYF